The 10 T cell receptor beta chains below come from one sample, sequenced in a study of cytomegalovirus exposure and HLA in healthy donors. The PCR made use of 60 Vbeta and 13 Jbeta primers. Generated by immunoSEQ multiplex PCR, the TCRdb table keeps only in-frame clones and is missing some. Its listing shows just over 150,000 clones. Specimen: PBMCs. These receptor sequences come from a man aged 25 to 40 in good health and CMV-seronegative.

The genes are TRBV28 and TRBJ2-6, with D hard to call. The CDR3 consists of 14 residues. Trimming removed 1 base at V and 6 bases at J, with 7 bases between. Germline values: CDR1 MDHEN, CDR2 SYDVKM. DNA of the CDR3: TGTGCCAGCAGTTTATACATCCTGGCCAACGTCCTGACTTTC. Translation gives CASSLYILANVLTF.

The rearrangement links TRBV6-5 to TRBJ1-1, with D tentatively TRBD1 (5 bases). CDR3 length: 15 amino acids. Germline V lookup: CDR1 MNHEY, CDR2 SVGAGI. Between the trimmed V and J ends, which lost 0 bases and 2 bases, there was a span of 10 bases. For the CDR3, the DNA is TGTGCCAGCAGTTACTCAGGGGTGGGCAACACTGAAGCTTTCTTT. It specifies CASSYSGVGNTEAFF.

The V and J genes are TRBV5-1 and TRBJ1-2; maybe TRBD1 (6 bases). The CDR3 extends over 14 amino acids. V was cut by 0 bases and J by 8 bases, with 14 bases left in between. The germline V gene has CDR1 SGHRS and CDR2 YFSETQ. In DNA form, the CDR3 reads TGCGCCAGCAGCTTGGACAGGGCAACGGGAGGCTACACCTTC. Its translation is CASSLDRATGGYTF.

This sequence joins TRBV6-1 and TRBJ1-2, with 8 bases fitting TRBD1. Losses at the gene ends were 3 bases for V and 6 bases for J; bases not matched to a gene: 15. The CDR3 spans 17 residues. CDR1 is MNHNS and CDR2 is SASEGT in the germline V gene. The CDR3 nucleotides are TGTGCCAGCAGTGACGCAAGGACAGGGAAAGGGAAGGATGGCTACACCTTC. It codes for CASSDARTGKGKDGYTF.

V usage is TRBV25-1 and J usage is TRBJ2-2; 10 bases agree with TRBD1. CDR1 is MGHDK, CDR2 SYGVNS, per germline. The ends lost 10 bases at V and 3 bases at J; junction bases unmatched: 8. The CDR3 is 15 residues long. The CDR3 DNA is TGTGCCACCCAAGCCGGGACAGGGGACACCGGGGAGCTGTTTTTT. Translating it yields CATQAGTGDTGELFF.

The chain is built from TRBV7-8 and TRBJ2-7; TRBD1 agrees at 8 bases. The CDR3 has 17 amino acids. Germline CDR1 and CDR2: SGHVS and FQNEAQ. V was clipped by 0 bases and J by 2 bases; unmatched bases: 9. The CDR3 protein is CASSLALGGQDPYEQYF. CDR3 bases: TGTGCCAGCAGCTTAGCGCTGGGGGGACAGGACCCCTACGAGCAGTACTTC.

V usage is TRBV2 and J usage is TRBJ2-1; D possibly corresponds to TRBD2 (5 bases). Germline CDR1 is SNHLY and CDR2 is FYNNEI. This CDR3 has 14 residues. V was clipped by 6 bases and J by 6 bases, with 15 bases between them. CDR3 nucleotide sequence: TGTGCCAGCAGCGTCACTTTTGAGGGCAATGAGCAGTTCTTC. Translated: CASSVTFEGNEQFF.

This rearrangement joins TRBV11-3 to TRBJ1-4, with TRBD1 matching 10 bases. This CDR3 has 18 residues. V gave up 5 bases and J gave up 5 bases; unmatched junction bases: 14. Germline V gene data show CDR1 as SGHNT and CDR2 as YENEEA. The CDR3 DNA is TGTGCCAGCAGCCATGTGGGGCGGGACAGGGGAACGAATGAAAAACTGTTTTTT. Its protein is CASSHVGRDRGTNEKLFF. Filled out from reference TRBV11-3 and TRBJ1-4, the complete variable domain reads EAGVVQSPRYKIIEKKQPVAFWCNPISGHNTLYWYLQNLGQGPELLIRYENEEAVDDSQLPKDRFSAERLKGVDSTLKIQPAELGDSAVYLCASSHVGRDRGTNEKLFFGSGTQLSVL.

The chain uses TRBV13 and TRBJ2-1, with 8 positions matching TRBD2. J gave up 12 bases and V 1 base, and 14 bases lay outside the gene matches. The CDR3 loop spans 16 amino acids. Germline V lookup: CDR1 PRHDT, CDR2 FYEKMQ (reference sequence). The CDR3 spells CASSLDGAGGRPLQFF. The DNA for the CDR3 is TGTGCCAGCAGCTTAGATGGTGCGGGAGGCCGGCCCTTGCAGTTCTTC.

This chain joins TRBV25-1 and TRBJ1-4, with D maybe TRBD1 (5 bases). Trimming removed 1 base from V and 8 bases from J, with 20 bases in between. CDR1 is MGHDK and CDR2 is SYGVNS in the germline V gene. The CDR3 spans 17 residues. CDR3 region: CASSESGRVGTGEKLFF. CDR3 bases: TGTGCCAGCAGTGAATCGGGGAGGGTGGGGACGGGGGAAAAACTGTTTTTT.